These T cell receptor beta chains were read from a single sample in a study of blood T cell repertoires in COVID-19. Profiled with immunoSEQ multiplex PCR; TCRdb holds only in-frame clones, not every one. The sample consists of some 65,000 clones, about 90% of them appearing once. The sequenced sample was peripheral blood. Receptors originate from a man aged 50-60 years with COVID-19, enrolled during active disease. CDR3s include the opening cysteine and the closing phenylalanine or tryptophan. A D gene is named only where the DNA matches it firmly. Expanded clones get a size class; other rows say once, few or many, or leave the size out.

>NA|TRBD2|TRBJ2-7|TRBV7-2
TGTGCCAGCAGCTACACTAGCGGTACCTACGAGCAGTACTTC
CASSYTSGTYEQYF
>NA|TRBD2|TRBJ2-7|TRBV7-2
TGTGCCAGCAGCTTAATGGCGGGAGGGCCCTACGAGCAGTACTTC
CASSLMAGGPYEQYF
>once|TRBD1|TRBJ2-7|TRBV27
TGTGCCAGCAGTTTGGACAGGGGGTTGCACGAGCAGTACTTC
CASSLDRGLHEQYF
>NA|NA|TRBJ2-1|TRBV3-1/TRBV3-2
TGTGCCAGCAGCCATAATAGCGGAGCCTGGGATGAGCAGTTCTTC
CASSHNSGAWDEQFF
>NA|TRBD1|TRBJ1-1|TRBV18
TGTGCCAGCTCACCTCGACAGGGCGCCACTGAAGCTTTCTTT
CASSPRQGATEAFF
>NA|TRBD2|TRBJ2-1|TRBV29-1
TGCAGCGTATACTCCGGACTAGCGGGAGACAATGAGCAGTTCTTC
CSVYSGLAGDNEQFF
>NA|NA|TRBJ1-3|TRBV2
TGTGCCAGCGTTTCCCACTCTGGAAACACCATATATTTT
CASVSHSGNTIYF
>NA|TRBD1|TRBJ1-1|TRBV7-3
TGTGCCAGCAGCTCCCAAACAGGGGGATACACTGAAGCTTTCTTT
CASSSQTGGYTEAFF
>once|NA|TRBJ1-4|TRBV20-1
TGCAGTGCTTTCAATAATGAAAAACTGTTTTTT
CSAFNNEKLFF
>NA|NA|TRBJ2-4|TRBV5-1
TGCGCCAGCAGCTTGGGTGGGGCAGAAAACATTCAGTACTTC
CASSLGGAENIQYF
>NA|NA|TRBJ2-5|TRBV7-2
TGTGCCAGCAGCTTAGACAGGGCGAAGGAGACCCAGTACTTC
CASSLDRAKETQYF
>NA|NA|TRBJ2-1|TRBV7-6
TGTGCCAGCTCTCTCCAGGGGTCCCCCGAAAGCAATGAGCAGTTCTTC
CASSLQGSPESNEQFF
>NA|NA|TRBJ2-7|TRBV19
TGTGCCAGTAGTATACAGGGGGGCGAGCAGTACTTC
CASSIQGGEQYF
>NA|TRBD2|TRBJ2-1|TRBV5-4
TGTGCCAGCACCTTCGGACTAGCAAGCACCCGGGAGGCGCAGTTCTTC
CASTFGLASTREAQFF
>NA|TRBD2|TRBJ2-7|TRBV2
TGTGCCAGCAGCCCCCTGGGTACGACTAGCGGGTCCTACGAGCAGTACTTC
CASSPLGTTSGSYEQYF
>NA|TRBD1|TRBJ2-7|TRBV4-2
TGTGCCAGCAGCCCAGCGACAGGGTGGACCTACGAGCAGTACTTC
CASSPATGWTYEQYF
>NA|NA|TRBJ1-5|TRBV18
TGTGCCAGCTCACCACTCCCAGGGGAGATTCAGCCCCAGCATTTT
CASSPLPGEIQPQHF
>NA|NA|TRBJ2-3|TRBV10-3
TGTGCCATCAAGGGAGGGCAGGGGGCGCAAGATACGCAGTATTTT
CAIKGGQGAQDTQYF
>NA|TRBD1|TRBJ1-2|TRBV2
TGTGCCAGCAGTCCCGGGACAGCCTTCTATGGCTACACCTTC
CASSPGTAFYGYTF
>NA|TRBD1|TRBJ1-1|TRBV29-1
TGCAGCGTGTTGTTTGCAGGGGGCGCGAAAGCTTTCTTT
CSVLFAGGAKAFF
>NA|TRBD1|TRBJ2-3|TRBV9
TGTGCCAGCAGCGTAGGGGACAGGCCACTCACAGATACGCAGTATTTT
CASSVGDRPLTDTQYF
>NA|NA|TRBJ2-7|TRBV12-3/TRBV12-4
TGTGCCAGCAGTTTTAGCGGTCCCTACGAGCAGTACTTC
CASSFSGPYEQYF
>NA|TRBD2|TRBJ2-2|TRBV13
TGTGCCAGCAGCACATGGACTAGCGGGAGCACCGGGGAGCTGTTTTTT
CASSTWTSGSTGELFF
>NA|NA|TRBJ2-3|TRBV7-9
TGTGCCAGCAGCTTAGCAGAGAGGCCAGATACGCAGTATTTT
CASSLAERPDTQYF
>NA|TRBD1|TRBJ1-2|TRBV5-1
TGCGCCAGCAGCCGAGAAGGGACAGGGGGCTTTTTAGATTCCTTAGGCTACACCTTC
CASSREGTGGFLDSLGYTF
>NA|TRBD1|TRBJ2-2|TRBV5-1
TGCGCCAGCAGCCGGGACAGGGTGGAAAACACCGGGGAGCTGTTTTTT
CASSRDRVENTGELFF
>NA|NA|TRBJ2-7|TRBV18
TGTGCCAGCTCACCACCCGGTCCCTACGAGCAGTACTTC
CASSPPGPYEQYF
>NA|NA|TRBJ2-3|TRBV6-5
TGTGCCAGCAGTTACGGCCTCCCCGCCGATACGCAGTATTTT
CASSYGLPADTQYF
>once|NA|TRBJ2-5|TRBV5-4
TGTGCCAGCAGCTCTGGGCCGCAAGAGACCCAGTACTTC
CASSSGPQETQYF
>NA|NA|TRBJ2-1|TRBV28
TGTGCCAGCAGCTATCTTCAACGCGTGTTCTTC
CASSYLQRVFF
>NA|NA|TRBJ2-2|TRBV4-3
TGCGCCAGCGCTCCCCACTTGAACACCGGGGAGCTGTTTTTT
CASAPHLNTGELFF
>NA|TRBD1|TRBJ1-4|TRBV2
TGTGCCAGCAGTGGGACAGGGCGCAATGAAAAACTGTTTTTT
CASSGTGRNEKLFF
>NA|TRBD1|TRBJ1-6|TRBV28
TGTGCCAGCAGTTTTAGTGGAAGTTTAGGGGGCCCGAGCTCCTATAATTCACCCCTCCACTTT
CASSFSGSLGGPSSYNSPLHF
>NA|NA|TRBJ2-1|TRBV6-6
TGTGCCAGCAGTTCCCTAGGCCCCTACAATGAGCAGTTCTTC
CASSSLGPYNEQFF
>NA|NA|TRBJ1-1|TRBV5-1
TGCGCCAGCAGCTTAACGGGGATGAACACTGAAGCTTTCTTT
CASSLTGMNTEAFF
>NA|TRBD1|TRBJ2-1|TRBV24-1
TGTGCCACCAGTGATTTGGGACAGGAATACAATGAGCAGTTCTTC
CATSDLGQEYNEQFF
>NA|TRBD2|TRBJ2-7|TRBV7-2
TGTGCCAGCAGCTGGAGACTAGCGGGACTCACCTACGAGCAGTACTTC
CASSWRLAGLTYEQYF
>NA|NA|TRBJ1-6|TRBV12-3/TRBV12-4
TGTGCCAGCGCCACGGCGGGTGGTTCACCCCTCCACTTT
CASATAGGSPLHF
>NA|NA|TRBJ1-1|TRBV11-3
TGTGCCAGCAGCTCGTCCGCCCAGGGGAACACTGAAGCTTTCTTT
CASSSSAQGNTEAFF
>NA|TRBD2|TRBJ2-7|TRBV2
TGTGCCAGCAGTCTTGAGCGGGACTACGAGCAGTACTTC
CASSLERDYEQYF
>NA|NA|TRBJ2-3|TRBV18
TGTGCCAGCTCACCGTTAAGAGGGAAGTTAGATACGCAGTATTTT
CASSPLRGKLDTQYF
>NA|TRBD2|TRBJ2-7|TRBV18
TGTGCCAGCTCACCACGGGCTAGCGGGTTACCCTACGAGCAGTACTTC
CASSPRASGLPYEQYF
>NA|TRBD2|TRBJ2-1|TRBV15
TGTGCCACCAGCAGAATAGCGGGAGTTACGATGAATGAGCAGTTCTTC
CATSRIAGVTMNEQFF
>NA|NA|TRBJ1-1|TRBV6-6
TGTGCCAGCAGGTCAGGCACTGAAGCTTTCTTT
CASRSGTEAFF
>once|TRBD2|TRBJ2-1|TRBV23-1
TGCGCCAGCAGTCAGGCGGGAGGTTTGAACAATGAGCAGTTCTTC
CASSQAGGLNNEQFF
>NA|NA|TRBJ2-5|TRBV5-1
TGCGCCAGCAGCTTGTGGGGCGAGACCCAGTACTTC
CASSLWGETQYF
>NA|TRBD2|TRBJ2-1|TRBV19
TGTGCCAGTAGTATGGGACTAGCGGGAGCGTACTACAATGAGCAGTTCTTC
CASSMGLAGAYYNEQFF
>NA|TRBD1|TRBJ2-7|TRBV20-1
TGCAGTGCTAGTACAGCAAGGGGGCTACCCCCCTACGAGCAGTACTTC
CSASTARGLPPYEQYF
>NA|TRBD2|TRBJ2-1|TRBV5-1
TGCGCCAGCAGCTTGGGTCTAGCGGGAAAGTACAATGAGCAGTTCTTC
CASSLGLAGKYNEQFF
>NA|TRBD2|TRBJ2-7|TRBV14
TGTGCCAGCAGCCGATGGAAGACTAGCGGCAGAGGCGGGGAGCAGTACTTC
CASSRWKTSGRGGEQYF
>NA|NA|TRBJ1-2|TRBV10-3
TGTGCCATCAGTGAATCCAGGGCTAACTATGGCTACACCTTC
CAISESRANYGYTF
>NA|TRBD2|TRBJ2-3|TRBV7-7
TGTGCTAGCAGCTTAAGTCCGGGGGGTCCCGGGAGGGATACGCAGTATTTT
CASSLSPGGPGRDTQYF
>NA|NA|TRBJ1-2|TRBV18
TGTGCCAGCTCACCAGGGCACAGCTATGGCTACACCTTC
CASSPGHSYGYTF
>NA|NA|TRBJ2-3|TRBV14
TGTGCCAGCAGCGAATACCGGGGTTCTCGCACAGATACGCAGTATTTT
CASSEYRGSRTDTQYF
>NA|TRBD2|TRBJ2-3|TRBV19
TGTGCCAGTAGTATACTCGGCGGGAGTACTTCGTTCGGTTTAGATACGCAGTATTTT
CASSILGGSTSFGLDTQYF